A selection of T cell receptor beta chains follows, all from one sample in a study of siplizumab effects on memory and regulatory T cells. Assay: immunoSEQ multiplex PCR; the TCRdb copy retains only in-frame clones and omits some. In the table there are about 100,000 clones, about 90% of which are singletons. Sequencing input: CD4+ T cells sorted from blood. The receptors originated from a human donor in good health. Both conserved end residues are part of each CDR3. The order of the fields is clone size, V gene, D gene, J gene, CDR3 protein, CDR3 DNA. A D gene is named only where the DNA matches it firmly. The size entry is marked missing in some rows and otherwise reads once, few, many or a size class.

NA	TRBV9	TRBD1	TRBJ2-3	CASSGQGWTDTQYF	TGTGCCAGCTCAGGACAGGGTTGGACAGATACGCAGTATTTT
NA	TRBV6-5	NA	TRBJ1-2	CASSSDRSGGYTF	TGTGCCAGCAGTTCAGACAGGAGTGGCGGCTACACCTTC
NA	TRBV5-1	TRBD1	TRBJ2-3	CASRPGQDTDTQYF	TGCGCCAGCAGGCCGGGACAGGACACAGATACGCAGTATTTT
NA	TRBV18	TRBD1	TRBJ1-1	CASSPGQVKNTEAFF	TGTGCCAGCTCTCCCGGACAGGTAAAGAACACTGAAGCTTTCTTT
NA	TRBV11-2	NA	TRBJ1-2	CATRGISTNYGYTF	TGTGCCACCCGTGGGATCAGCACTAACTATGGCTACACCTTC
NA	TRBV10-2	NA	TRBJ2-2	CASSESRVTGELFF	TGCGCCAGCAGTGAGTCACGAGTCACCGGGGAGCTGTTTTTT
NA	TRBV19	TRBD1	TRBJ2-7	CASSKQGDPYEQYF	TGTGCCAGTAGTAAACAGGGGGACCCCTACGAGCAGTACTTC
NA	TRBV28	TRBD1	TRBJ1-5	CASSFLGQGYNQPQHF	TGTGCCAGCAGTTTCCTGGGACAGGGGTACAATCAGCCCCAGCATTTT
NA	TRBV7-7	TRBD1	TRBJ1-4	CASSLGQGEKLFF	TGTGCCAGCAGCTTAGGACAGGGGGAGAAACTGTTTTTT
NA	TRBV10-3	NA	TRBJ2-5	CAISDGGRGETQYF	TGTGCCATCAGTGATGGGGGGCGCGGAGAGACCCAGTACTTC
NA	TRBV12-5	NA	TRBJ1-2	CASGSPVKGYGYTF	TGTGCTAGTGGTTCCCCCGTGAAGGGCTATGGCTACACCTTC
NA	TRBV19	NA	TRBJ1-2	CASSLPSGAYGYTF	TGTGCCAGTAGTCTACCTTCCGGGGCTTATGGCTACACCTTC
NA	TRBV7-8	NA	TRBJ2-1	CASSLLKSNEQFF	TGTGCCAGCAGCCTACTAAAGAGCAATGAGCAGTTCTTC
NA	TRBV14	NA	TRBJ2-2	CASSPWGGGELFF	TGTGCCAGCAGCCCCTGGGGCGGCGGGGAGCTGTTTTTT
NA	TRBV18	NA	TRBJ2-2	CASSPLSGKTGELFF	TGTGCCAGCTCACCACTTTCAGGGAAAACCGGGGAGCTGTTTTTT
NA	TRBV7-2	NA	TRBJ2-2	CASSSGLGANGELFF	TGTGCCAGCAGCTCAGGCCTTGGGGCCAACGGGGAGCTGTTTTTT
NA	TRBV7-9	NA	TRBJ1-2	CASSPQTDLYGYTF	TGTGCCAGCAGCCCCCAGACGGATCTCTATGGCTACACCTTC
NA	TRBV4-1	NA	TRBJ2-3	CASSQASTDTQYF	TGCGCCAGCAGCCAAGCCTCCACAGATACGCAGTATTTT
NA	TRBV29-1	NA	TRBJ2-1	CSVEEGWLSNNEQFF	TGCAGCGTTGAAGAAGGTTGGCTCTCTAACAATGAGCAGTTCTTC
NA	TRBV28	NA	TRBJ1-5	CASSFWGGRDQPQHF	TGTGCCAGCAGTTTTTGGGGGGGTAGAGATCAGCCCCAGCATTTT
NA	TRBV19	TRBD1	TRBJ1-4	CASSLSRGINEKLFF	TGTGCCAGTAGTCTGAGCAGGGGGATTAATGAAAAACTGTTTTTT
NA	TRBV10-2	TRBD2	TRBJ2-3	CASSESIEWFGTSASTDTQYF	TGCGCCAGCAGTGAGTCGATCGAGTGGTTCGGGACTAGCGCTAGCACAGATACGCAGTATTTT
NA	TRBV5-6	NA	TRBJ2-7	CASSPGTPYYEQYF	TGTGCCAGCAGCCCCGGGACACCGTACTACGAGCAGTACTTC
NA	TRBV25-1	TRBD2	TRBJ2-1	CASSEGLAGINEQFF	TGTGCCAGCAGTGAGGGGCTAGCGGGGATCAATGAGCAGTTCTTC
NA	TRBV30	NA	TRBJ2-1	CACSLGVSYNEQFF	TGTGCGTGCTCGTTAGGGGTATCCTACAATGAGCAGTTCTTC
NA	TRBV2	TRBD1	TRBJ1-4	CALNKGGASGKLFF	TGTGCCCTTAACAAAGGGGGCGCTTCCGGAAAACTGTTTTTT
NA	TRBV6-5	NA	TRBJ1-1	CASSTGARDTEAFF	TGTGCCAGCAGTACGGGGGCGCGGGACACTGAAGCTTTCTTT
NA	TRBV29-1	NA	TRBJ2-7	CSVSDASYEQYF	TGCAGCGTAAGCGACGCCTCCTACGAGCAGTACTTC
once	TRBV5-1	TRBD2	TRBJ2-1	CASSPSGASYNEQFF	TGCGCCAGCAGCCCGAGCGGGGCCTCCTACAATGAGCAGTTCTTC
NA	TRBV7-3	TRBD2	TRBJ2-5	CASSRSGTQETQYF	TGTGCCAGCAGCCGTAGCGGGACCCAAGAGACCCAGTACTTC
NA	TRBV15	TRBD1	TRBJ2-7	CATSTRDRYEQYF	TGTGCCACCAGCACCCGGGACAGATACGAGCAGTACTTC
NA	TRBV28	TRBD1	TRBJ1-2	CASSLPGQANYGYTF	TGTGCCAGCAGTTTACCGGGACAGGCGAACTATGGCTACACCTTC
NA	TRBV4-3	NA	TRBJ1-2	CASSQDRGGGYTF	TGCGCCAGCAGCCAAGATCGGGGGGGTGGCTACACCTTC
NA	TRBV5-1	NA	TRBJ2-3	CASSLRGESTDTQYF	TGCGCCAGCAGCTTAAGGGGGGAAAGCACAGATACGCAGTATTTT
NA	TRBV25-1	NA	TRBJ1-4	CASSPSPLAAANEKLFF	TGTGCCAGCAGTCCGTCGCCATTGGCGGCAGCTAATGAAAAACTGTTTTTT
NA	TRBV7-2	NA	TRBJ2-7	CASSLNRDIYEQYF	TGTGCCAGCAGCTTAAATAGGGACATTTACGAGCAGTACTTC
NA	TRBV9	TRBD1	TRBJ1-1	CASSVNTQGPEAFF	TGTGCCAGCAGCGTCAACACACAGGGGCCTGAAGCTTTCTTT
NA	TRBV11-2	NA	TRBJ2-7	CASSLERSYEQYF	TGTGCCAGCAGCTTAGAGAGGTCGTACGAGCAGTACTTC
NA	TRBV10-2	NA	TRBJ2-5	CASFRSQAETQYF	TGCGCCAGCTTCAGGTCCCAGGCAGAGACCCAGTACTTC
NA	TRBV5-8	NA	TRBJ2-3	CASSSGAFYTDTQYF	TGTGCCAGCAGCTCAGGGGCCTTTTACACAGATACGCAGTATTTT
once	TRBV5-4	TRBD1	TRBJ2-5	CASSKMTGVGQTQYF	TGTGCCAGCAGCAAGATGACAGGGGTCGGCCAGACCCAGTACTTC
NA	TRBV27	TRBD2	TRBJ2-1	CASSFGGLAGGPYNEQFF	TGTGCCAGCAGTTTCGGGGGTCTAGCGGGGGGACCATACAATGAGCAGTTCTTC
NA	TRBV5-1	TRBD2	TRBJ2-7	CASSLVSGGSSYEQYF	TGCGCCAGCAGCTTGGTTAGCGGGGGGAGCTCCTACGAGCAGTACTTC
NA	TRBV19	NA	TRBJ1-2	CASAASRGYTF	TGTGCCAGCGCAGCCTCCCGGGGCTACACCTTC
NA	TRBV5-1	NA	TRBJ2-1	CASSLGAGTGNEQFF	TGCGCCAGCAGCTTGGGGGCCGGTACGGGCAATGAGCAGTTCTTC
once	TRBV27	TRBD2	TRBJ2-3	CASSWNPSGGVSTDTQYF	TGTGCCAGCAGTTGGAATCCTAGCGGGGGGGTTAGCACAGATACGCAGTATTTT
NA	TRBV5-6	NA	TRBJ1-1	CASSWTTLNTEAFF	TGTGCCAGCAGCTGGACGACCTTGAACACTGAAGCTTTCTTT
once	TRBV7-7	TRBD1	TRBJ1-4	CASSPGQGVATNEKLFF	TGTGCCAGCAGCCCTGGACAGGGGGTCGCAACTAATGAAAAACTGTTTTTT
NA	TRBV5-1	NA	TRBJ2-3	CASSLTGEGDTQYF	TGCGCCAGCAGCCTTACAGGGGAGGGAGATACGCAGTATTTT
NA	TRBV10-3	NA	TRBJ2-5	CASGHLEETQYF	TGTGCCAGCGGACATTTGGAGGAGACCCAGTACTTC
NA	TRBV5-6	NA	TRBJ2-5	CASSLRRSGGQETQYF	TGTGCCAGCAGCCTTCGACGGTCTGGGGGACAAGAGACCCAGTACTTC
NA	TRBV28	NA	TRBJ1-5	CASSLGETGQPQHF	TGTGCCAGCAGTTTAGGGGAGACCGGTCAGCCCCAGCATTTT